The source of this T cell receptor (beta chain) is a study of brain T cells in children with intractable seizures. Notes on the study in general: Only CDR3 sequence similarity suggested viral specificity, without known HCMV serostatus. Absence of clones before surgery may stem from lower sequencing depth.

Surgery cases with the highest brain T cell transcript signatures were chosen for sequencing. Assay: immunoSEQ multiplex PCR; the TCRdb copy retains only in-frame clones and omits some. The repertoire holds about 80,000 clones, with under 95% as singletons. The length of the CDR3 is 16 residues. Germline values: CDR1 SEHNR, CDR2 FQNEAQ (reference sequence). In regard to this clone: Its target is not known. Germline and junction disagree at one end, which may indicate a read error.

The chain employs TRBV7-9 and TRBJ2-2, with 9 bases matching TRBD1. The sample in question was peripheral blood, obtained at surgery. This TCR came from a girl between 2 and 10 years old with Rasmussen encephalitis and intractable seizures. The CDR3 coding sequence is TGTGCCAGCAGCCTAGCCCGGACAGGGGCCACCGGGGAGCTGTTTTTT. Its translation: CASSLARTGATGELFF.